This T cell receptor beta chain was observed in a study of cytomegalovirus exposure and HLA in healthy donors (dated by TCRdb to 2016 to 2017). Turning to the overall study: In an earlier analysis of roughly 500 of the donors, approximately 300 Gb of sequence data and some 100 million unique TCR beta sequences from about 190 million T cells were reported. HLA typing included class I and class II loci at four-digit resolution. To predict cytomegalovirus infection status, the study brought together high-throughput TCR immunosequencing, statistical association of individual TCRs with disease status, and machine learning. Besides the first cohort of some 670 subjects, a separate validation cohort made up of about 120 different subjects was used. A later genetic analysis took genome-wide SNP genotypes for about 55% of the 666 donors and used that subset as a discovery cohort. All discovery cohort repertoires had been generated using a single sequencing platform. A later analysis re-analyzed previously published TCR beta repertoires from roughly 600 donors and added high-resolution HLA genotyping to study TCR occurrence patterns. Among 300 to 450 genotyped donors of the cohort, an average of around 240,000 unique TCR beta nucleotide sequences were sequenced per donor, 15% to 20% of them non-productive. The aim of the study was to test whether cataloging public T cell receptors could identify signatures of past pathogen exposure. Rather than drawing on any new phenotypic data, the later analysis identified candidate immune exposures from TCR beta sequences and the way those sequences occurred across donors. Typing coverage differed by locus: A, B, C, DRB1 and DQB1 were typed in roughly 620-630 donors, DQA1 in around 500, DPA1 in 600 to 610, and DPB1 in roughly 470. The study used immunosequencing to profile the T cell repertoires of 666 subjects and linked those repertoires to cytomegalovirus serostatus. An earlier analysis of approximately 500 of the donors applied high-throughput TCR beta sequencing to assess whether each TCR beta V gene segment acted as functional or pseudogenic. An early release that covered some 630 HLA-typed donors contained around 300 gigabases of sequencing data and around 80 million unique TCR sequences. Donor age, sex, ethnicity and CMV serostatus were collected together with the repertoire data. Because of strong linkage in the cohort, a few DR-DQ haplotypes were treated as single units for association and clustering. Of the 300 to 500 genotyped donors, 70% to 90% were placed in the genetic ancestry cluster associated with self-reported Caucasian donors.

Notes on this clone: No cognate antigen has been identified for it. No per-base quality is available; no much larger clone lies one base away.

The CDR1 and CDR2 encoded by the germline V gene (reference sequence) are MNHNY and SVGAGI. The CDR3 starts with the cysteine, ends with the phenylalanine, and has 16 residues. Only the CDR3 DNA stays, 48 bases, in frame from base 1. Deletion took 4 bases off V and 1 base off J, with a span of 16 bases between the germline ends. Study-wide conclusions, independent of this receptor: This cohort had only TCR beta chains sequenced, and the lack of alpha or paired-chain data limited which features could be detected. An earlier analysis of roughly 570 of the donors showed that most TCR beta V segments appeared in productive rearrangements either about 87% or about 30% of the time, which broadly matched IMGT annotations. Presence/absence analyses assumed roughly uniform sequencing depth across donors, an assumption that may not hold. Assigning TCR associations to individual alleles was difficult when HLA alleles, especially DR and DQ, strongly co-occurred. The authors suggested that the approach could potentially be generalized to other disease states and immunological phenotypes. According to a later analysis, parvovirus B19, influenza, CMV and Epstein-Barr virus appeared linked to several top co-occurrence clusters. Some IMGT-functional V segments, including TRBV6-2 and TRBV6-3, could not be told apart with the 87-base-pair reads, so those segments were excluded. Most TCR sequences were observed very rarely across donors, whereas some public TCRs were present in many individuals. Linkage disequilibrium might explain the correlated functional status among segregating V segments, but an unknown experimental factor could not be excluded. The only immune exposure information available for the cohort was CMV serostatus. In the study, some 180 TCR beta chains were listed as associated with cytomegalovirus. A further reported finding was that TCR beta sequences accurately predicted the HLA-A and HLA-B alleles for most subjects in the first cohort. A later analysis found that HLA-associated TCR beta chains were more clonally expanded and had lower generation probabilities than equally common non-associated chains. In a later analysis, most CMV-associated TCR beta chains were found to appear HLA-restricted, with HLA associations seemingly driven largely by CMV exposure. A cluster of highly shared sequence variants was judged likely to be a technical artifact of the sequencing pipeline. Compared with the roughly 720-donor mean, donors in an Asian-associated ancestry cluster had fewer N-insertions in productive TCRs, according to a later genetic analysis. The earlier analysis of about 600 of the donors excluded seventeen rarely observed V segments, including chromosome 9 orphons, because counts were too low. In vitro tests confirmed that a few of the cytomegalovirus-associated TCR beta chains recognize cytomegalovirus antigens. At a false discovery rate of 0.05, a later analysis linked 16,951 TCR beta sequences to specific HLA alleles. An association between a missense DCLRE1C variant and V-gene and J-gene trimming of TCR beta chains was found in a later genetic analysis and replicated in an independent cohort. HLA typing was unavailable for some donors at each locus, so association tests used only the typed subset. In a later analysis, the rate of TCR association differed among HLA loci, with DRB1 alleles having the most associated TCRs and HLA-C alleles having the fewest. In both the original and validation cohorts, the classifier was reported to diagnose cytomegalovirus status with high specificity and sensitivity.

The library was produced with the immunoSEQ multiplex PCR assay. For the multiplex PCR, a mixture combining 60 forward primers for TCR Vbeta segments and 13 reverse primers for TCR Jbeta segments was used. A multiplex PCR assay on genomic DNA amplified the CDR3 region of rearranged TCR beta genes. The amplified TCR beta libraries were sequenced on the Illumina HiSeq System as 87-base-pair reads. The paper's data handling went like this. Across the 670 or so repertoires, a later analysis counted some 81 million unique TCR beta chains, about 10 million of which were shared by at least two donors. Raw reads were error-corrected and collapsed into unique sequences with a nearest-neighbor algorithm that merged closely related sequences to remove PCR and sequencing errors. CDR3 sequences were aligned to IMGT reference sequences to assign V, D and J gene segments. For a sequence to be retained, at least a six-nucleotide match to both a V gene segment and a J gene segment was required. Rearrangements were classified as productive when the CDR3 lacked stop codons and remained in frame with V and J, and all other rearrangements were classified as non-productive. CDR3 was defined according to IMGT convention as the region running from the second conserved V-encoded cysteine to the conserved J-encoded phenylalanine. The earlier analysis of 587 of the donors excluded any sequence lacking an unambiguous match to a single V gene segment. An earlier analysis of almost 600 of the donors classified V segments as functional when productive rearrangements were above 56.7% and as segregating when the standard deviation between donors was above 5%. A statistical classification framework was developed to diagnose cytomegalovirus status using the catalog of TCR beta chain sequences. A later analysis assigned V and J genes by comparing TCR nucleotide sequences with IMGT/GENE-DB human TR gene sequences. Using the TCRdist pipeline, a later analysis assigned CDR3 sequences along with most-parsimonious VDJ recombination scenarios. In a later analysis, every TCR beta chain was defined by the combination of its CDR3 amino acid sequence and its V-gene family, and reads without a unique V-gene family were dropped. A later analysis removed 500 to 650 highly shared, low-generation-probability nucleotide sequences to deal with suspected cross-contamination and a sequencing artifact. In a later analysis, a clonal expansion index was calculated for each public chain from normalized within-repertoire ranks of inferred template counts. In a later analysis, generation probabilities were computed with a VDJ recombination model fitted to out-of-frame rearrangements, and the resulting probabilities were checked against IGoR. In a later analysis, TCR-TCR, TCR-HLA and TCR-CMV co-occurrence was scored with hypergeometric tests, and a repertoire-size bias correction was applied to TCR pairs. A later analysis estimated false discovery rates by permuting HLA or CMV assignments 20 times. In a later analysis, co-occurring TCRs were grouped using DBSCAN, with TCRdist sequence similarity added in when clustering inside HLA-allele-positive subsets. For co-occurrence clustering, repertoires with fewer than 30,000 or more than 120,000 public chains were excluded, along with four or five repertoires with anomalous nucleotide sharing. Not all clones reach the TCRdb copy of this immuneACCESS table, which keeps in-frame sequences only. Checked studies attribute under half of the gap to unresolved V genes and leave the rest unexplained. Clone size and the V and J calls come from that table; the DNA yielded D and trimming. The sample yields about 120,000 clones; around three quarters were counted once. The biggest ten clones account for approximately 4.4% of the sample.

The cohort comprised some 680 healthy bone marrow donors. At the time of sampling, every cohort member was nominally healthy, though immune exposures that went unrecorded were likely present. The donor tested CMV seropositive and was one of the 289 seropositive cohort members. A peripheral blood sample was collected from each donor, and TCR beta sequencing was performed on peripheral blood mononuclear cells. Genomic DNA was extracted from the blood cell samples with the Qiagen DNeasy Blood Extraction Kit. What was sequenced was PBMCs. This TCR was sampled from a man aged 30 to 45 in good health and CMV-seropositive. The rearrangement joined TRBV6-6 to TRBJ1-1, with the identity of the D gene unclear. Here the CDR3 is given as CASSLRTLGTNTEAFF. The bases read TGTGCCAGCAGTTTGAGGACTCTTGGTACGAACACTGAAGCTTTCTTT.